This T cell receptor beta chain derives from a study of shared clonotypes between healthy human individuals. TCRdb's table, derived via immunoSEQ multiplex PCR, lists solely in-frame clones and lacks some. The sample includes a few million clones, approximately 95% of them seen just once. Study observations and caveats: Shared clonotypes across all four donors exceeded non-shared ones in generation probability. Blood alone was sampled, and tissue repertoires likely differ. Between a handful of donors, naive CD4 clonotypes were shared at a level of around 5.2%.

With respect to this clone: Its antigen is not known.

Germline V CDR1 and CDR2: SNHLY, FYNNEI. V lost 6 bases and J 0 bases, leaving 13 bases between the germline ends. This CDR3 spans 15 amino acids. This chain joins TRBV2 and TRBJ2-3; D is possibly TRBD2 (6 bases). This sequence was found in a man younger than 35 in good health. Some clones in this sample may be carry-over from other donors' samples. The sequencing input was naive CD4+ T cells from PBMCs. Sample subset: CD45RA+ positively selected. The CDR3 here is CASRVSGPSTDTQYF. The CDR3 DNA reads TGTGCCAGCAGAGTAAGCGGGCCCAGCACAGATACGCAGTATTTT. Full variable domain (remainder filled in from reference TRBV2 and TRBJ2-3): EPEVTQTPSHQVTQMGQEVILRCVPISNHLYFYWYRQILGQKVEFLVSFYNNEISEKSEIFDDQFSVERPDGSNFTLKIRSTKLEDSAMYFCASRVSGPSTDTQYFGPGTRLTVL.